Below, 23 T cell receptor beta chains from the same sample are listed, as sequenced in a study of blood T cell repertoires in COVID-19 (dated by TCRdb to the early 2020s). Libraries were prepared through the immunoSEQ multiplex PCR assay. This immuneACCESS table, as held by TCRdb, lists in-frame sequences with V and J called but not all clones. Of the missing ones, under half trace to an unresolved V gene in checked studies; the others have no known cause. The sample has about 270,000 clones on record, 85% to 90% of them singletons. The ten largest make up roughly 4.3% of the sample. The material sequenced was PBMCs or T cells enriched from blood (not recorded which). The receptors were gathered from a woman aged 25-40 years with acute COVID-19.

The chain joins TRBV6-1 to TRBJ1-6, with TRBD1 matching over 12 bases. Germline CDR1 and CDR2: MNHNS and SASEGT. The V gene end was trimmed by 4 bases and the J gene end by 9 bases; junction bases not matched to a gene: 10. The CDR3 runs to 17 residues. The CDR3, as DNA: TGTGCCAGCAGTGCCACCCAAGGGACAGGGGGCCTTTCACCCCTCCACTTT. Its protein product is CASSATQGTGGLSPLHF.

This clone was seen a handful of times. V and J are TRBV19 and TRBJ2-7; D unresolved. Trimming took 4 bases from V and 6 from J, leaving 13 bases between them. Germline-derived CDR1 and CDR2 are LNHDA and SQIVND (reference sequence). CDR3 length: 13 residues. As DNA, the CDR3 is TGTGCCAGTAGTAGGCAGGCTGTTGCCGAGCAGTACTTC. Translated: CASSRQAVAEQYF.

The chain employs TRBV7-6 and TRBJ1-1; perhaps TRBD1 as D (5 bases). V was pared by 2 bases and J by 1 base, with 8 bases between. This CDR3 region has 14 residues. CDR1 and CDR2 (germline): SGHVS, FNYEAQ. CDR3 coding DNA: TGTGCCAGCAGCTTAAATAGGGGGAACACTGAAGCTTTCTTT. Translated: CASSLNRGNTEAFF. Based on the CDR3 plus reference TRBV7-6 and TRBJ1-1, the full variable domain is GAGVSQSPRYKVTKRGQDVALRCDPISGHVSLYWYRQALGQGPEFLTYFNYEAQQDKSGLPNDRFSAERPEGSISTLTIQRTEQRDSAMYRCASSLNRGNTEAFFGQGTRLTVV.

The chain has TRBV7-2 and TRBJ2-3; 15 bases align to TRBD2. J lost 5 bases, V lost 0 bases, and 0 bases had no gene match. Germline CDR1 reads SGHTA; CDR2 reads FQGNSA. The CDR3 has 16 residues. CDR3 in DNA: TGTGCCAGCAGCTTAGCGGGACTAGCGGGAGGAGATACGCAGTATTTT. Protein product: CASSLAGLAGGDTQYF.

V and J are TRBV6-2 or TRBV6-3 and TRBJ2-7, with D perhaps TRBD1 (5 bases). Germline CDR1 is MNHEY and CDR2 is SVGEGT. The CDR3 contains 12 residues. V was trimmed by 4 bases and J by 4 bases, leaving 8 bases between them. DNA for the CDR3: TGTGCCAGCAGTTCGCAGGGATACGAGCAGTACTTC. It encodes CASSSQGYEQYF.

The chain has TRBV7-9 and TRBJ1-6, with no clear D. Per the germline V gene, CDR1 is SEHNR and CDR2 is FQNEAQ (reference sequence). V lost 5 bases and J lost 0, with 11 bases in between. This CDR3 contains 16 residues. The CDR3 sequence is CASSALGSSYNSPLHF. The CDR3 DNA is TGTGCCAGCAGCGCCTTGGGGAGCTCCTATAATTCACCCCTCCACTTT.

This clone was detected only a few times. Germline is not matched at one junction end, which may reflect a read error. In DNA, the CDR3 is TGTGCCAGCAGCCCAACGGGGGGCTCCCACAATGAGCAGTTCTTC. Amino acids: CASSPTGGSHNEQFF. The V and J genes are TRBV9 and TRBJ2-1, with TRBD2 as a possible D gene (7 bases). CDR3 length equals 15 residues. From germline, CDR1 is SGDLS and CDR2 YYNGEE.

The chain has TRBV24-1 and TRBJ2-1; TRBD1 agrees at 9 bases. The germline gives CDR1 KGHDR, CDR2 SFDVKD. This CDR3 region has 17 residues. V lost 4 bases, J lost 0 bases, and 6 bases stayed unmatched. CDR3 coding DNA: TGTGCCACCAGTGACCTTGGGACAGGGAGCTCCTACAATGAGCAGTTCTTC. Its translation is CATSDLGTGSSYNEQFF.

The chain is built from TRBV19 and TRBJ1-1; D uncertain. Trimming left V 5 bases short and J 4 bases short, with 11 bases between. The CDR3 runs to 13 residues. CDR1 is LNHDA and CDR2 is SQIVND in the germline V gene (reference sequence). This CDR3 reads CASSLTLGTEAFF. CDR3 sequence (DNA): TGTGCCAGTAGTCTTACGCTCGGCACTGAAGCTTTCTTT.

This CDR3 is CASSVDWGLGNTIYF. CDR3 DNA: TGTGCCAGCAGCGTAGATTGGGGGCTGGGAAACACCATATATTTT. The chain links TRBV9 to TRBJ1-3, with D perhaps matching TRBD1 (6 bases). CDR3 length: 15 amino acids. Trimming removed 0 bases at V and 4 bases at J, with 11 bases between. CDR1 is SGDLS, CDR2 YYNGEE, per germline.

The CDR3 loop is CASSLYWQGGTGELFF. CDR3 bases: TGTGCCAGCAGCTTATACTGGCAGGGGGGCACCGGGGAGCTGTTTTTT. J is TRBJ2-2 and V is TRBV11-2; D is possibly TRBD1 (7 bases). Deletions cut 2 bases from V and 4 bases from J, with 14 bases between. Germline-derived CDR1 and CDR2 are SGHAT and FQNNGV. The CDR3 runs 16 residues.

CDR3 amino acids: CASGLAGVQETQYF. DNA for the CDR3: TGTGCCAGTGGACTAGCGGGAGTCCAAGAGACCCAGTACTTC. The rearrangement uses TRBV2 and TRBJ2-5; TRBD2 aligns across 13 bases. J was trimmed by 1 base and V by 9 bases; bases with no gene match: 2. This CDR3 contains 14 residues. Germline V lookup: CDR1 SNHLY, CDR2 FYNNEI.

This rearrangement joins TRBV19 to TRBJ2-1; 13 bases fit TRBD2. Germline CDR1 and CDR2: LNHDA and SQIVND (reference sequence). This CDR3 has 15 amino acids. Germline trimming cut 6 bases from V and 10 bases from J; bases unmatched to any gene: 9. CDR3 protein: CASRLAGGPSAEQFF. In DNA form, the CDR3 reads TGTGCCAGTAGACTAGCGGGAGGGCCCTCTGCCGAGCAGTTCTTC. The variable domain in full, completed from reference TRBV19 and TRBJ2-1, reads DGGITQSPKYLFRKEGQNVTLSCEQNLNHDAMYWYRQDPGQGLRLIYYSQIVNDFQKGDIAEGYSVSREKKESFPLTVTSAQKNPTAFYLCASRLAGGPSAEQFFGPGTRLTVL.

In this sample, this clone turned up a few times. The CDR3, as DNA: TGTGCCAGTAGTGTATCCGTCCGCTCTGGAAACACCATATATTTT. This gives the protein CASSVSVRSGNTIYF. The V call is TRBV19, the J call TRBJ1-3; D not resolved. In germline, CDR1 is LNHDA, CDR2 SQIVND (reference sequence). Trimming pared 5 bases from V and 0 bases from J, leaving 11 bases between. This CDR3 is built from 15 residues. The full variable domain, completed using reference TRBV19 and TRBJ1-3, is DGGITQSPKYLFRKEGQNVTLSCEQNLNHDAMYWYRQDPGQGLRLIYYSQIVNDFQKGDIAEGYSVSREKKESFPLTVTSAQKNPTAFYLCASSVSVRSGNTIYFGEGSWLTVV.

This clone was recorded a few times. V is TRBV5-1 and J is TRBJ2-7; TRBD2 matches at 10 bases. The CDR3 totals 17 residues. V shed 0 bases, J shed 0 bases, and the junction held 6 bases outside the gene matches. CDR1 is SGHRS, CDR2 YFSETQ, per germline. CDR3 in amino acids: CASSLGLAGASSYEQYF. The CDR3 bases are TGCGCCAGCAGCTTGGGGCTAGCGGGAGCCTCCTCCTACGAGCAGTACTTC.

The chain joins TRBV2 to TRBJ2-5; TRBD2 aligns across 7 bases. The ends lost 1 base at V and 14 bases at J; junction bases unmatched: 13. The germline CDR1 and CDR2 sequences are SNHLY and FYNNEI. The CDR3 runs 14 residues. Here the CDR3 DNA reads TGTGCCAGCAGTGAAGAAATTCCTGGGAGGGTCGGATACTTC. It encodes CASSEEIPGRVGYF.

V and J are TRBV2 and TRBJ2-1; TRBD2 aligns across 10 bases. This CDR3 contains 16 residues. Per the germline V gene, CDR1 is SNHLY and CDR2 is FYNNEI. V lost 1 base, J lost 8 bases, and 8 bases stayed unmatched. CDR3 nucleotides: TGTGCCAGCAGTGAAGAGGGCCTAGCGGGAGACGATGAGCAGTTCTTC. This codes for CASSEEGLAGDDEQFF.

The chain uses TRBV4-2 and TRBJ2-1, with 8 bases fitting TRBD2. The germline gives CDR1 LGHNA, CDR2 YNFKEQ. V lost 1 base and J lost 8; bases outside the gene matches: 4. The CDR3 has 14 amino acids. CDR3 in DNA: TGTGCCAGCAGCCAAGGACTAGCGAGTGATGAGCAGTTCTTC. This codes for CASSQGLASDEQFF.

The chain carries TRBV7-9 and TRBJ2-3; D gene uncertain. Trimming cost V 0 bases and J 2 bases, with 12 bases left between them. Germline V CDR1 and CDR2: SEHNR, FQNEAQ (reference sequence). The CDR3 is made up of 16 amino acids. Here the CDR3 DNA reads TGTGCCAGCAGCTTAGCCGGCACAGAGTACACAGATACGCAGTATTTT. It encodes CASSLAGTEYTDTQYF.

V is TRBV28 and J is TRBJ2-1; the match to TRBD2 covers 8 bases. J lost 0 bases, V lost 3 bases, and 10 bases had no gene match. The CDR3 is 18 residues long. CDR1 MDHEN and CDR2 SYDVKM come from the germline V gene. The CDR3 sequence: CASSFPSGGGSSYNEQFF. DNA of the CDR3: TGTGCCAGCAGTTTTCCAAGCGGGGGCGGTAGCTCCTACAATGAGCAGTTCTTC.

The chain links TRBV6-5 to TRBJ2-7; 13 bases line up with TRBD2. The CDR3 covers 14 residues. The V and J ends lost 6 bases and 5 bases, in that order; junction bases with no gene match: 4. In germline, CDR1 is MNHEY, CDR2 SVGAGI. The DNA of the CDR3 is TGTGCCAGCAGGTACGGACTAGCGGGAGACGAGCAGTACTTC. The encoded protein is CASRYGLAGDEQYF.

This clone occurred once. The gene calls are TRBV1 and TRBJ1-2; TRBD1 reflects the table's D call only, with no check against the DNA. TRBV1 is a pseudogene locus. This CDR3 region has 16 residues. The CDR3 DNA reads TGCACCAGCAGCCACCCAGGCCAGCCGGCTAACTATGGCTACACCTTC. Its translation is CTSSHPGQPANYGYTF.

The CDR3 loop is CASSLRGHSSRTEAFF. The CDR3 DNA reads as TGTGCCAGCAGTCTCCGGGGACACAGTAGTCGCACTGAAGCTTTCTTT. The chain combines TRBV28 with TRBJ1-1, with D tentatively TRBD1 (6 bases). The CDR3 is 16 residues long. The germline gives CDR1 MDHEN, CDR2 SYDVKM. V lost 5 bases and J lost 4, with 20 bases in between.